This T cell receptor beta chain was observed in a study of graft-versus-host responses after intestinal transplantation. Sequencing used immunoSEQ multiplex PCR; TCRdb keeps in-frame clones, though not all of them. Here the sample spans around 40,000 clones, approximately 96% being singletons. Comments on this clone: Its antigen is not identified.

Germline V lookup: CDR1 MNHNS, CDR2 SASEGT. Trimming took off 6 bases at V and 0 bases at J, with 6 bases between the two ends. The CDR3 runs to 12 residues. The V and J genes are TRBV6-1 and TRBJ2-7; D is undetermined. Material: unstimulated CD8+ T cells sorted from spleen or lymph node cells, obtained before transplant. The receptor's source is a human donor who was the organ donor for an intestinal transplant. Here the CDR3 reads CASRVASYEQYF. CDR3 DNA: TGTGCCAGCAGGGTGGCCTCCTACGAGCAGTACTTC.